This T cell receptor beta chain was identified during a study of memory CD4+ T cells and cytomegalovirus serostatus. The sort gate was single viable CD3+CD4+CD8-CD45RO+ cells for memory CD4+ T cells. Profiled with immunoSEQ multiplex PCR; TCRdb holds only in-frame clones, not every one. This table has around 53,000 clones, around 79% appearing once. CDR3 size: 15 residues. The trim removed 7 bases at V and 1 base at J, leaving 7 bases unmatched. Germline assignment: CDR1 LNHNV and CDR2 YYDKDF (reference sequence). The clonotype comes from an adult in good health and CMV-seronegative. The sequenced sample was memory CD4+ T cells from blood. V usage is TRBV15 and J usage is TRBJ2-5, with TRBD1 matching 9 bases. The DNA for the CDR3 is TGTGCCACCAAAAGGACAGGGGCGTTCCAAGAGACCCAGTACTTC. Protein product: CATKRTGAFQETQYF.